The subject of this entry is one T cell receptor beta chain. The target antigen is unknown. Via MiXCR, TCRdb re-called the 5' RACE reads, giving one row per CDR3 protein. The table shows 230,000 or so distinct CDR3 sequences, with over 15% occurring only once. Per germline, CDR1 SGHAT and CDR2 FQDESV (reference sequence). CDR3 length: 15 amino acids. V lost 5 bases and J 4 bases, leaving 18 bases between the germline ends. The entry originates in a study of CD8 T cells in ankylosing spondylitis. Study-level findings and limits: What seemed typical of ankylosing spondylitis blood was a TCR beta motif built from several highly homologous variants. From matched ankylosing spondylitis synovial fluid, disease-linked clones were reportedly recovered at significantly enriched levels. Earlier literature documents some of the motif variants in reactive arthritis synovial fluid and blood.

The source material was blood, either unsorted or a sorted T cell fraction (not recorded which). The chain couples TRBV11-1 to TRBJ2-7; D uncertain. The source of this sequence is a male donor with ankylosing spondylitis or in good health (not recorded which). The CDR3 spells CASSPQDGIGYEQYF. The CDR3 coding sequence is TGTGCCAGCAGCCCCCAGGATGGGATCGGTTACGAGCAGTACTTC.